This TCR beta chain was observed in a study of blood T cells in healthy people across ages. PCR was performed a second time for roughly 7 to 12 cycles using a sample-barcoded 5' primer and a J-beta primer mix. MiXCR, applied by TCRdb to the 5' RACE reads, yields one record per CDR3 protein. The repertoire holds around 1,500,000 distinct CDR3 sequences, with around 39% as singletons. V lost 5 bases and J 2 bases, leaving 11 bases between the germline ends. This CDR3 spans 14 amino acids. Source material: blood. The receptor comes from a young woman in good health. The rearrangement links TRBV12-3 or TRBV12-4 to TRBJ2-3; no firm D call. CDR3 DNA: TGTGCCAGCAGTGTAGTCAGTGACACAGATACGCAGTATTTT. It codes for CASSVVSDTDTQYF.